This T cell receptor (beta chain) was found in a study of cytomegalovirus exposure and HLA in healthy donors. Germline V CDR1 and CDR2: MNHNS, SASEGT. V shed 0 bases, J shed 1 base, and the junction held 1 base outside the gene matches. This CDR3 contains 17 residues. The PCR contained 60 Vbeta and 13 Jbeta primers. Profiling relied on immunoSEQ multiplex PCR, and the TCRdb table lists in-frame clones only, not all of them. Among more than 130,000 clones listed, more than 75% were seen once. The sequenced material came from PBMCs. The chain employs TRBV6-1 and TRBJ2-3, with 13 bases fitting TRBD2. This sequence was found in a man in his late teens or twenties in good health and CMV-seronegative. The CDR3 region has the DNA TGTGCCAGCAGTGAAGCACTAGCGGGGGGGGGCACAGATACGCAGTATTTT. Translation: CASSEALAGGGTDTQYF.